A selection of T cell receptor beta chains follows, all from one sample in a study of T cells in Graves' hyperthyroidism and ophthalmopathy. TCRdb recomputed calls from the multiplex PCR reads with MiXCR, one row per CDR3 protein. Altogether a few hundred thousand distinct CDR3 sequences are present, around 17% being singletons, with the ten largest covering about half. Sequencing was performed on blood. The receptors derive from a woman between 50 and 59 years old with Graves' hyperthyroidism. Both conserved end residues are part of each CDR3. The order of the fields is D gene, clone size, V gene, J gene, CDR3 DNA, CDR3 protein. D genes are given only for firm matches. Clone sizes are given selectively: once, few, many, or a class where the clone is expanded.

d_call: -
clone_size: few
v_call: TRBV7-9
j_call: TRBJ1-1
cdr3_nt: TGTGCCAGCATCGGACGGATGAACACTGAAGCTTTCTTT
cdr3_aa: CASIGRMNTEAFF

d_call: -
clone_size: few
v_call: TRBV9
j_call: TRBJ1-1
cdr3_nt: TGTGCCAGCAGCCCCCGGGACGCCCAGTCCCCTGAAGCTTTCTTT
cdr3_aa: CASSPRDAQSPEAFF

d_call: -
clone_size: -
v_call: TRBV4-3
j_call: TRBJ1-1
cdr3_nt: TGCGCCAGCAGCCCAACGGCGGAACGTCTGGGAGCTTTCTTT
cdr3_aa: CASSPTAERLGAFF

d_call: -
clone_size: many
v_call: TRBV29-1
j_call: TRBJ2-3
cdr3_nt: TGCAGCGTTGGGCCGTTAGCGCGCACAGATACGCAGTATTTT
cdr3_aa: CSVGPLARTDTQYF

d_call: TRBD1
clone_size: many
v_call: TRBV3-1
j_call: TRBJ1-1
cdr3_nt: TGTGCCAGCAGCCCTAGGACACGGGACAGTGTAATGAACACTGAAGCTTTCTTT
cdr3_aa: CASSPRTRDSVMNTEAFF

d_call: -
clone_size: few
v_call: TRBV4-1
j_call: TRBJ1-5
cdr3_nt: TGCGCCAGCAGCCAAGATAATTACAAGGGGCTTCGGCAGCCCCAGCATTTT
cdr3_aa: CASSQDNYKGLRQPQHF

d_call: TRBD2
clone_size: few
v_call: TRBV15
j_call: TRBJ2-3
cdr3_nt: TGTGCCACTTCATGGGGACTAGCGGGAGGTACTAGCACAGATACGCAGTATTTT
cdr3_aa: CATSWGLAGGTSTDTQYF

d_call: TRBD2
clone_size: few
v_call: TRBV7-3
j_call: TRBJ2-3
cdr3_nt: TGTGCCAGCAGCTCGGGTTTAGCGGGCTCCACAGATACGCAGTATTTT
cdr3_aa: CASSSGLAGSTDTQYF

d_call: -
clone_size: -
v_call: TRBV24-1
j_call: TRBJ1-2
cdr3_nt: TGTGCCACCAGTGCTGACGGGGGCTACACCTTC
cdr3_aa: CATSADGGYTF

d_call: -
clone_size: -
v_call: TRBV20-1
j_call: TRBJ2-7
cdr3_nt: TGCAGTGCTAGAGATAGGTCGGGGGCCTCCTACGAGCAGTACTTC
cdr3_aa: CSARDRSGASYEQYF

d_call: TRBD1
clone_size: many
v_call: TRBV7-9
j_call: TRBJ1-4
cdr3_nt: TGTGCCAGCAGCTCTCGACAGGGTATAGAGGAAAAACTGTTTTTT
cdr3_aa: CASSSRQGIEEKLFF

d_call: TRBD1
clone_size: many
v_call: TRBV29-1
j_call: TRBJ1-2
cdr3_nt: TGCAGCGTGCAGGGACAGGGGGCTGCGGGCTACACCTTC
cdr3_aa: CSVQGQGAAGYTF

d_call: TRBD2
clone_size: -
v_call: TRBV6-2/TRBV6-3
j_call: TRBJ2-3
cdr3_nt: TGTGCCAGCAGCACCCTTAGCGGGCGCGCAGATACGCAGTATTTT
cdr3_aa: CASSTLSGRADTQYF

d_call: -
clone_size: many
v_call: TRBV28
j_call: TRBJ1-1
cdr3_nt: TGTGCCAGCAGTTTATACCCCATCCCAACCCTTCAATCGGAAGCTTTCTTT
cdr3_aa: CASSLYPIPTLQSEAFF

d_call: TRBD1
clone_size: many
v_call: TRBV19
j_call: TRBJ2-7
cdr3_nt: TGTGCCAGTAGCGGGACAGGGAGTTTCTACGAGCAGTACTTC
cdr3_aa: CASSGTGSFYEQYF

d_call: TRBD2
clone_size: many
v_call: TRBV28
j_call: TRBJ2-5
cdr3_nt: TGTGCCAGCAGTTTAAGGACTAGCGGGGTCGTAACCCAGTACTTC
cdr3_aa: CASSLRTSGVVTQYF

d_call: -
clone_size: once
v_call: TRBV7-9
j_call: TRBJ1-6
cdr3_nt: TGTGCCAGCAGCTTCATCGGCCAGCGTTCACCCCTCCACTTT
cdr3_aa: CASSFIGQRSPLHF

d_call: TRBD2
clone_size: -
v_call: TRBV29-1
j_call: TRBJ2-1
cdr3_nt: TGCAGCTCGGGACTAGCGGATTACAATGAGCAGTTCTTC
cdr3_aa: CSSGLADYNEQFF

d_call: -
clone_size: many
v_call: TRBV6-5
j_call: TRBJ2-5
cdr3_nt: TGTGCCAGCAGTTACTCGGGTTTGGCAGGGGGGAAGACCCAGTACTTC
cdr3_aa: CASSYSGLAGGKTQYF

d_call: TRBD1
clone_size: few
v_call: TRBV14
j_call: TRBJ2-7
cdr3_nt: TGTGCCAGCAGCCAAACAGGGGCCGGCTACGAGCAGTACTTC
cdr3_aa: CASSQTGAGYEQYF

d_call: -
clone_size: many
v_call: TRBV11-3
j_call: TRBJ2-7
cdr3_nt: TGTGCCAGCAGTCGGGAAGGGTTCAACGAGCAGTACTTC
cdr3_aa: CASSREGFNEQYF

d_call: -
clone_size: many
v_call: TRBV11-2
j_call: TRBJ2-1
cdr3_nt: TGTGCCAGCAGCTCCCCTAGGACAACCTCCGACAATGAGCAGTTCTTC
cdr3_aa: CASSSPRTTSDNEQFF

d_call: TRBD1
clone_size: -
v_call: TRBV5-1
j_call: TRBJ1-5
cdr3_nt: TGCGCCAGCAGCTTGGATGGGACAGGGAGCAATCAGCCCCAGCATTTT
cdr3_aa: CASSLDGTGSNQPQHF

d_call: TRBD1
clone_size: -
v_call: TRBV7-2
j_call: TRBJ2-7
cdr3_nt: TGTGCCAGCAGTTACGGACAGGGCACCGCTTACGAGCAGTACTTC
cdr3_aa: CASSYGQGTAYEQYF